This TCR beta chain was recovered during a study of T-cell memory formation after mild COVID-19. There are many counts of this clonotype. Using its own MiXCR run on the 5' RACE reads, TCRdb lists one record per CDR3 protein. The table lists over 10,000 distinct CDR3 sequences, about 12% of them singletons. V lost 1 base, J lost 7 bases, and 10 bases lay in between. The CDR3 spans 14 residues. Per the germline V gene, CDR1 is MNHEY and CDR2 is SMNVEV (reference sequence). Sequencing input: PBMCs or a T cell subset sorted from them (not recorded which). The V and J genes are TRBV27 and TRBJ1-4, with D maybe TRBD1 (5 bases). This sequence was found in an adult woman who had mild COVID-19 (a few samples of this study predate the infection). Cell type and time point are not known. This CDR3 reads CASSLWGFGEKLFF. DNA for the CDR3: TGTGCCAGCAGTTTATGGGGGTTCGGTGAAAAACTGTTTTTT.